The TCR beta chain described here comes from a study of identical twins. Trimming cost V 7 bases and J 1 base, with 10 bases left between them. The germline gives CDR1 SEHNR, CDR2 FQNEAQ (reference sequence). The CDR3 covers 14 residues. One entry per CDR3 protein results from TCRdb running MiXCR on the 5' RACE reads. The data show under 250,000 distinct CDR3 sequences, with about 12% seen just once and 3.5% to 4.5% held by the top ten. A further study also used this sample, focusing on yellow fever vaccine responses in identical twins.

The origin of this receptor is a woman aged 18-30 years in good health. V gene TRBV7-9 combines with J gene TRBJ2-2; maybe TRBD1 (6 bases). The sequencing input was memory (CD45RO+) T cells sorted from blood. Here the CDR3 reads CASTPDRNTGELFF. The CDR3 DNA reads TGTGCCAGCACCCCGGACAGGAACACCGGGGAGCTGTTTTTT.